This entry concerns a single T cell receptor beta chain. As yet, its antigen is unknown. These data belong to a study of OX40 agonist ivuxolimab in advanced cancers. Assay used: immunoSEQ multiplex PCR; TCRdb lists only in-frame clones, some missing. The sample yields roughly 30,000 clones, about 90% seen once. Study findings and constraints: More expanded clones were found, on average, in CD8+ than in CD4+ T cells. The CD4+ and CD8+ T cells in the blood had expanded clonally by week 6 at 0.1 to 3.0 mg/kg.

CDR3 length: 13 amino acids. The germline V gene has CDR1 MNHEY and CDR2 SMNVEV (reference sequence). V was clipped by 3 bases and J by 3 bases, with 8 bases between them. The clonotype was recovered from an adult with an advanced solid tumor such as melanoma, head and neck, liver or kidney cancer. The chain recombines TRBV27 with TRBJ1-1; no clear D gene. Sequences were derived from CD4+ or CD8+ T cells sorted from blood, sampled in a trial of the OX40 agonist ivuxolimab. The CDR3 sequence: CASSLSGDTEAFF. In DNA form, the CDR3 reads TGTGCCAGCAGTTTGAGTGGGGACACTGAAGCTTTCTTT.